The TCR beta chain described here comes from a study of shared clonotypes between healthy human individuals. Note on this clone: Its specificity is unknown.

Germline V gives CDR1 MGHRA, CDR2 YSYEKL. This CDR3 contains 17 residues. The V gene lost 1 base and the J gene lost 6 bases, with 20 bases spanning the gap. The assay was run at deep level. The authors loaded roughly 200 ng DNA, some 32,000 T cell genomes, into sorted-subset replicate PCRs. Clones were sequenced by immunoSEQ multiplex PCR, and TCRdb holds only the in-frame ones, with some missing. The table includes 640,000 or so clones, about 78% detected once. Study-wide results and caveats: Non-shared clonotypes showed lower generation probabilities than clonotypes common to all four donors.

The sequenced sample was memory CD4+ T cells sorted from blood. Specified subset: CD45RA-negative fraction. The clonotype originates from a woman aged 30 to 39 in good health. The genes are TRBV4-1 and TRBJ2-3; unclear D gene. The CDR3 DNA reads as TGCGCCAGCAGCCAAGCCGCAAAATCCGGCTTTAGGGATACGCAGTATTTT. It translates to CASSQAAKSGFRDTQYF.